The TCR beta chain described here comes from a study of shared clonotypes between healthy human individuals. Study context: CD4 naive cells filled three plates per donor, CD4 memory three, CD8 naive two and CD8 memory one.

The CDR3 loop spans 11 amino acids. The V and J ends lost 8 bases and 4 bases respectively, with 8 bases between them. Looked up from germline, CDR1 is MRHNA and CDR2 is SNTAGT. TCRdb keeps only in-frame clones here, not all; method: immunoSEQ multiplex PCR. The profile covers more than 1 million clones, with 75% to 80% appearing a single time and 0.52% taken by the ten largest. Comments on this clone: Its antigen is unknown.

Study results and caveats: Larger estimated richness was generally recorded for naive subsets relative to memory subsets.

Sequencing input: memory CD4+ T cells from PBMCs. Subset reported: CD45RA-negative fraction. This TCR was recovered from a young man in good health. Some clones in this sample may be carry-over from other donors' samples. The V and J genes are TRBV6-4 and TRBJ1-2; D is undetermined. Written as DNA, the CDR3 is TGTGCCAGCGACGGCGGCTATGGCTACACCTTC. Amino acid sequence: CASDGGYGYTF.